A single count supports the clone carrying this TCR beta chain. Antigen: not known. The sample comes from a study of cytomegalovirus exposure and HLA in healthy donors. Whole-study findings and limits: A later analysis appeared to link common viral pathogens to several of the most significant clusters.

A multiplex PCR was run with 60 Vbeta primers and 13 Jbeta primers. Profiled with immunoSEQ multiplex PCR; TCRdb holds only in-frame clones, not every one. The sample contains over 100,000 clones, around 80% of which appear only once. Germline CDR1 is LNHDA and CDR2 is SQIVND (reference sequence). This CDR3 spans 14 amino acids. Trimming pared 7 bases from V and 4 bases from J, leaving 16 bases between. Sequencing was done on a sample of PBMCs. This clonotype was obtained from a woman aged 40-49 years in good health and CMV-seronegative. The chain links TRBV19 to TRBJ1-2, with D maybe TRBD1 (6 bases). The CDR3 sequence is CASTVRGGVYGYTF. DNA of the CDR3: TGTGCCAGTACCGTCAGGGGCGGCGTCTATGGCTACACCTTC.